These T cell receptor beta chains were read from a single sample in a study of OX40 agonist ivuxolimab in advanced cancers. Assay: immunoSEQ multiplex PCR; the TCRdb copy retains only in-frame clones and omits some. The sample holds about 75,000 clones, 70% to 90% seen once. The material was CD4+ or CD8+ T cells sorted from blood, obtained in a trial of the OX40 agonist ivuxolimab. The receptor source for this set is an adult with an advanced solid tumor such as melanoma, head and neck, liver or kidney cancer. Each CDR3 is given without its conserved first and last residue. Clone size is given for some rows only: seen once, a few or many times, or a class if the clone is expanded.

TRBJ1-5,-,TRBV6-5,ASTRDPLGNQPQH
TRBJ1-3,medium-sized,TRBV18,ASSLQGDSGNTIY
TRBJ1-1,-,TRBV2,ASAVEGGTEAF
TRBJ2-7,-,TRBV19,ASRDRSYEQY
TRBJ2-4,-,TRBV15,ATSSSRGLAKNIQY
TRBJ1-2,-,TRBV20-1,SARTVGNT
TRBJ2-4,-,TRBV12-5,ASASPTGKGGKNIQY
TRBJ1-4,-,TRBV7-2,ASSLERGEKLF
TRBJ2-1,-,TRBV5-4,ASSLDRGSYNEQF
TRBJ2-5,few,TRBV9,ASSAGGRVGETQY
TRBJ2-2,-,TRBV19,ASSPSARELF
TRBJ2-3,once,TRBV12-5,ASGPSTDTQY